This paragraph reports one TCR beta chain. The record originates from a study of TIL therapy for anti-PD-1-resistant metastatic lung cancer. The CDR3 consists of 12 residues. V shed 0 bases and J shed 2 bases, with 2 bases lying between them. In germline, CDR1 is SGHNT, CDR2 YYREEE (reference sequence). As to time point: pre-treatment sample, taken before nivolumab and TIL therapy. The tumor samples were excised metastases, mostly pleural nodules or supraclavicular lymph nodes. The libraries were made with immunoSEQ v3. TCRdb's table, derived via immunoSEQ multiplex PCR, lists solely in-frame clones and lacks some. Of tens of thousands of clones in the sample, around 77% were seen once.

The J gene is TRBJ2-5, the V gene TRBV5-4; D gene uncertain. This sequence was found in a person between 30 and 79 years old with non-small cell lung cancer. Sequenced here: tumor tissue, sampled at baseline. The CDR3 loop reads CASSLVQETQYF. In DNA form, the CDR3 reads TGTGCCAGCAGCTTGGTACAAGAGACCCAGTACTTC.